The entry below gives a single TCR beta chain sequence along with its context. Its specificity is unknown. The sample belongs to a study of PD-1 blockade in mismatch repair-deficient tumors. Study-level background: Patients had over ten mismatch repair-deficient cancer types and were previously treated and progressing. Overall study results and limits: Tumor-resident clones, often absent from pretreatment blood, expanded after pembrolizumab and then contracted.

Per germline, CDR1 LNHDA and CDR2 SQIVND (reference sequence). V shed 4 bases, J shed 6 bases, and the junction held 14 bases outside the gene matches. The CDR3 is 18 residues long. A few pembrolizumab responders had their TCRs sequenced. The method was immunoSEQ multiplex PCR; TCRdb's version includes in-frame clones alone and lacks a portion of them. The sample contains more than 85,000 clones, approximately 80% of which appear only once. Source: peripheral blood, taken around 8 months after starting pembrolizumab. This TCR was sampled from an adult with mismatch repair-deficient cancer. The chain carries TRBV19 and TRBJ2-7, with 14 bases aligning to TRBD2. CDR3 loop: CASSKGLAGGPLFGEQYF. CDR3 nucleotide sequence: TGTGCCAGTAGTAAAGGACTAGCGGGAGGACCCCTTTTTGGCGAGCAGTACTTC.